The clone carrying this T cell receptor (beta chain) was observed at least ten times. Its target is not known. This CDR3 has 15 amino acids. CDR1 is SEHNR, CDR2 FQNEAQ, per germline (reference sequence). Trimming removed 5 bases from V and 2 bases from J; junction bases left unmatched: 9. This sample stems from a study of T cell repertoires in cytomegalovirus infection. Whole-study context: CMV infection and matching HLA type were both indicated by public TCR beta signatures. Study conclusions and caveats: The ex vivo response was dominated by HLA-C-restricted CMV-specific TCR beta clonotypes. Cumulative frequency of public TCR beta families picked out carriers of CMV plus the relevant HLA.

TCRdb fed the reads into MiXCR, producing one record per CDR3 protein. The repertoire consists of approximately 180,000 distinct CDR3 sequences, with roughly 20% occurring once and the leading ten covering 2.5% to 3%. This TCR was recovered from a human donor in good health (CMV status not recorded). Some clones in this sample may be carry-over from other donors' samples. The chain links TRBV7-9 to TRBJ2-7; 7 positions agree with TRBD1. The sample consisted of PBMCs. This CDR3 is CASSPLRDRAYEQYF. CDR3 in DNA: TGTGCCAGCAGCCCGTTACGGGACAGAGCCTACGAGCAGTACTTC.